A single sample gave rise to the 12 T cell receptor beta chains below, sequenced in a study. TCRdb reprocessed the RT-PCR reads with MiXCR, giving one entry per CDR3 protein. The sample has about 700,000 distinct CDR3 sequences; 13% to 15% are singletons. Sequenced input: memory CD4+ T cells from blood. The source of these receptors is a female donor in good health, serving as a healthy control.

Many counts were recorded for this clonotype. The chain recombines TRBV5-1 with TRBJ1-1; a possible D gene is TRBD1 (5 bases). The CDR3 runs 15 residues. The V gene lost 4 bases and the J gene lost 4 bases, with 17 bases spanning the gap. Germline V gene data show CDR1 as SGHRS and CDR2 as YFSETQ. CDR3 sequence (DNA): TGCGCCAGCAGCCCGACAGACCGGTGGAGCACTGAAGCTTTCTTT. Encoded protein: CASSPTDRWSTEAFF.

This clonotype was found a few times. V gene TRBV28 combines with J gene TRBJ2-7; D call uncertain. Trimming took 7 bases from V and 0 from J, leaving 13 bases between them. Germline V lookup: CDR1 MDHEN, CDR2 SYDVKM. The CDR3 extends over 14 amino acids. CDR3 sequence: CASTIVIPSYEQYF. The CDR3, as DNA: TGTGCCAGCACCATTGTTATCCCCTCCTACGAGCAGTACTTC. Full variable domain (outside the CDR3, taken from reference TRBV28 and TRBJ2-7): DVKVTQSSRYLVKRTGEKVFLECVQDMDHENMFWYRQDPGLGLRLIYFSYDVKMKEKGDIPEGYSVSREKKERFSLILESASTNQTSMYLCASTIVIPSYEQYFGPGTRLTVT.

This sequence joins TRBV9 and TRBJ2-7, with TRBD1 matching over 9 bases. The germline gives CDR1 SGDLS, CDR2 YYNGEE. V lost 4 bases, J lost 7 bases, and 12 bases stayed unmatched. The CDR3 runs to 15 residues. The CDR3 DNA follows: TGTGCCAGCAGCCCCCCCCCGGGACAGGGTCGGGAGCAGTACTTC. Protein product: CASSPPPGQGREQYF.

This clonotype was seen a handful of times. The genes are TRBV24-1 and TRBJ2-3; 11 bases are a match to TRBD2. The trim removed 4 bases at V and 2 bases at J, leaving 4 bases unmatched. The CDR3 is 16 residues long. CDR1 and CDR2 from the germline V gene are KGHDR and SFDVKD. CDR3 DNA: TGTGCCACCAGTGAACGGACTAGCGGGTACACAGATACGCAGTATTTT. Translation: CATSERTSGYTDTQYF.

There are a few counts of this clonotype. This sequence joins TRBV7-2 and TRBJ2-1, with TRBD1 identical over 8 bases. The CDR3 extends over 17 amino acids. V was clipped by 7 bases and J by 6 bases; unmatched bases: 17. Per the germline V gene, CDR1 is SGHTA and CDR2 is FQGNSA. CDR3 protein: CASTARTGTGWGNEQFF. The CDR3 nucleotides read TGTGCCAGCACCGCCCGGACAGGGACAGGTTGGGGCAATGAGCAGTTCTTC.

V is TRBV4-2 and J is TRBJ2-1, with 9 bases that match TRBD2. The junction had 5 bases not matched to a gene; V was cut back by 2 bases and J by 6 bases. The CDR3 is made up of 15 amino acids. CDR1 is LGHNA, CDR2 YNFKEQ, per germline. CDR3 residues: CASSQLLAGFNEQFF. The CDR3 nucleotides read TGTGCCAGCAGCCAACTTCTAGCGGGATTCAATGAGCAGTTCTTC.

Regarding this clonotype: This CDR3 is missing its conserved last phenylalanine or tryptophan, likely due to a read error. Because the CDR3's place on the DNA is in doubt, the DNA is left out and the CDR3 is given as listed by TCRdb. The gene calls are TRBV5-5 and TRBJ2-7; the table's D call of TRBD2 was not tested on the DNA. The CDR3 numbers 10 amino acids, ends counted. The germline V gene encodes CDR1 SGHKS and CDR2 YYEKEE (reference sequence). CDR3 loop: CASSPGLAGG.

This clonotype was counted a few times. This rearrangement joins TRBV6-2 or TRBV6-3 to TRBJ2-2, with 9 nucleotides matching TRBD2. Looked up from germline, CDR1 is MNHEY and CDR2 is SVGEGT. V shed 6 bases, J shed 3 bases, and the junction held 8 bases outside the gene matches. The CDR3 contains 16 residues. CDR3 protein: CASRTSLAGYTGELFF. The DNA of the CDR3 is TGTGCCAGCAGAACAAGTCTAGCGGGATACACCGGGGAGCTGTTTTTT.

CDR3 DNA: TGTGCCAGCAGCTCCAACAGGATGAGCGACGAGCAGTACTTC. This sequence encodes CASSSNRMSDEQYF. The rearrangement uses TRBV5-4 and TRBJ2-7; D possibly corresponds to TRBD1 (5 bases). This CDR3 region has 14 residues. Trimming removed 3 bases at V and 5 bases at J, with 15 bases between. Per germline, CDR1 SGHNT and CDR2 YYREEE (reference sequence).

The rearrangement links TRBV5-1 to TRBJ2-4; D may match TRBD1 or TRBD2 (5 bases each). The germline V gene encodes CDR1 SGHRS and CDR2 YFSETQ. The CDR3 contains 15 residues. Deletions cut 0 bases from V and 6 bases from J, with 13 bases between. CDR3 nucleotides: TGCGCCAGCAGCTTGGACGGATCGAGGGGAAACATTCAGTACTTC. Encoded protein: CASSLDGSRGNIQYF. The whole variable domain, filled in from reference TRBV5-1 and TRBJ2-4, reads KAGVTQTPRYLIKTRGQQVTLSCSPISGHRSVSWYQQTPGQGLQFLFEYFSETQRNKGNFPGRFSGRQFSNSRSEMNVSTLELGDSALYLCASSLDGSRGNIQYFGAGTRLSVL.

This clonotype was recorded at least ten times. Written as DNA, the CDR3 is TGCAGTGCTAGAGATGGTCGCGGGAGCACAGATACGCAGTATTTT. Its translation: CSARDGRGSTDTQYF. The V call is TRBV20-1, the J call TRBJ2-3, with D possibly being TRBD2 (5 bases). Between the trimmed V and J ends, which lost 0 bases and 0 bases, there was a span of 10 bases. The CDR3 has 15 amino acids. Germline V gene lookup returns CDR1 DFQATT and CDR2 SNEGSKA (reference sequence).

Worth noting for this clonotype: At one end, the junction sequence differs from germline, possibly due to a read error. V usage is TRBV25-1 and J usage is TRBJ1-2; the match to TRBD1 covers 10 bases. The germline CDR1 and CDR2 sequences are MGHDK and SYGVNS. The CDR3 is 17 residues long. CDR3: CSSSEEGDRGRISGYTF. CDR3 nucleotides: TGTTCCAGCAGTGAAGAGGGGGACAGGGGACGCATTTCTGGCTACACCTTC.